Presented here are 27 T cell receptor beta chains from one specimen sequenced in a study of shared clonotypes between healthy human individuals. Assay used: immunoSEQ multiplex PCR; TCRdb lists only in-frame clones, some missing. The sample lists roughly 1.4 million clones; approximately 98.5% were seen once. The specimen was naive CD4+ T cells sorted from blood. Subset denoted: CD45RA+ positively selected. Receptors originate from a man aged 25-45 years in good health.

CDR3 residues: CASRTEWGAKNIQYF. The CDR3 coding sequence is TGTGCCAGCAGGACCGAATGGGGAGCCAAAAACATTCAGTACTTC. This chain links TRBV6-5 with TRBJ2-4; D is unresolved. The V end lost 6 bases, the J end lost 0 bases, and 12 bases lay between the germline ends. The CDR3 length is 15 residues. Germline assignment: CDR1 MNHEY and CDR2 SVGAGI.

V usage is TRBV7-9 and J usage is TRBJ2-1; 7 nucleotides agree with TRBD1. Per the germline V gene, CDR1 is SEHNR and CDR2 is FQNEAQ (reference sequence). Trimming at V came to 4 bases and at J to 4 bases, leaving 10 bases not matched to a gene. The CDR3 length is 16 residues. CDR3 coding DNA: TGTGCCAGCAGCTCGGGACAGCCTATTTCTTACAATGAGCAGTTCTTC. Protein: CASSSGQPISYNEQFF.

This chain connects TRBV6-1 to TRBJ2-7; D unclear. Germline loops: CDR1 MNHNS, CDR2 SASEGT. V lost 0 bases and J 6 bases, leaving 3 bases between the germline ends. The CDR3 consists of 11 residues. The CDR3 is CASSEAIEQYF. CDR3 bases: TGTGCCAGCAGTGAAGCGATCGAGCAGTACTTC.

The chain is built from TRBV15 and TRBJ2-1, with a possible D match to TRBD2 (5 bases). In germline, CDR1 is LNHNV, CDR2 YYDKDF (reference sequence). The CDR3 sequence is 15 residues long. With 0 bases removed from V and 4 bases from J, the gap between germline ends came to 10 bases. The CDR3 here is CATSRDLVAYNEQFF. CDR3 DNA sequence: TGTGCCACCAGCAGAGATCTAGTAGCGTACAATGAGCAGTTCTTC.

V and J are TRBV7-9 and TRBJ2-3; no firm D call. V was pared by 4 bases and J by 0 bases, with 11 bases between. Looked up from germline, CDR1 is SEHNR and CDR2 is FQNEAQ (reference sequence). The CDR3 sequence is 15 residues long. The CDR3 here is CASSSKTVSTDTQYF. CDR3 coding DNA: TGTGCCAGCAGCTCAAAAACAGTGAGCACAGATACGCAGTATTTT.

The chain couples TRBV4-3 to TRBJ2-4; D is perhaps TRBD1 or TRBD2 (5 bases each). This CDR3 contains 15 residues. Trimming shortened V by 1 base and J by 5 bases, and 12 bases separated the two germline ends. Germline values: CDR1 LGHNA, CDR2 YSLEER. The CDR3 is CASSQAGDLQNIQYF. The CDR3 bases are TGCGCCAGCAGCCAAGCTGGGGACCTACAAAACATTCAGTACTTC.

This rearrangement joins TRBV6-1 to TRBJ2-7; possibly TRBD1 or TRBD2 for D (5 bases each). The CDR3 covers 14 residues. V gave up 6 bases and J gave up 3 bases, with 15 bases separating them. Germline loops: CDR1 MNHNS, CDR2 SASEGT. CDR3 sequence reads: CASSETIGDYEQYF. In DNA form, the CDR3 reads TGTGCCAGCAGCGAGACTATAGGGGACTACGAGCAGTACTTC.

The chain has TRBV5-4 and TRBJ2-1; 14 nucleotides agree with TRBD2. CDR1 and CDR2 from the germline V gene are SGHNT and YYREEE (reference sequence). This CDR3 contains 16 residues. Losses at the gene ends were 4 bases for V and 9 bases for J; bases not matched to a gene: 9. The CDR3 loop is CASSTGLAGGSAEQFF. CDR3 nucleotides: TGTGCCAGCAGCACAGGACTAGCGGGAGGATCCGCTGAGCAGTTCTTC. Full variable domain (rest looked up from reference TRBV5-4 and TRBJ2-1): ETGVTQSPTHLIKTRGQQVTLRCSSQSGHNTVSWYQQALGQGPQFIFQYYREEENGRGNFPPRFSGLQFPNYSSELNVNALELDDSALYLCASSTGLAGGSAEQFFGPGTRLTVL.

The V and J genes are TRBV6-4 and TRBJ2-5; D is ambiguous. Germline-derived CDR1 and CDR2 are MRHNA and SNTAGT. The CDR3 runs to 13 residues. The V end lost 4 bases, the J end lost 5 bases, and 11 bases lay between the germline ends. This chain's CDR3 is CASSASPLETQYF. CDR3 sequence (DNA): TGTGCCAGCAGTGCCTCACCATTGGAGACCCAGTACTTC.

The rearrangement uses TRBV5-4 and TRBJ1-1; D remains ambiguous. Trimming took 4 bases from V and 1 from J, leaving 8 bases between them. The CDR3 sequence is 13 residues long. CDR1 is SGHNT and CDR2 is YYREEE in the germline V gene (reference sequence). CDR3 DNA: TGTGCCAGCAGCCCATCCCCGAACACTGAAGCTTTCTTT. Encoded protein: CASSPSPNTEAFF. Full variable domain (rest looked up from reference TRBV5-4 and TRBJ1-1): ETGVTQSPTHLIKTRGQQVTLRCSSQSGHNTVSWYQQALGQGPQFIFQYYREEENGRGNFPPRFSGLQFPNYSSELNVNALELDDSALYLCASSPSPNTEAFFGQGTRLTVV.

The V call is TRBV6-1, the J call TRBJ2-7; TRBD1 is a possible D gene (6 bases). Germline V CDR1 and CDR2: MNHNS, SASEGT. The CDR3 consists of 13 residues. The V end lost 7 bases, the J end lost 9 bases, and 19 bases lay between the germline ends. The DNA for the CDR3 is TGTGCCAGCACACTCCAATACAGGGACGTGCAGTACTTC. This translates into CASTLQYRDVQYF.

This clone was recorded only once. The V and J genes are TRBV7-9 and TRBJ2-7; no reliable D call. V gave up 0 bases and J gave up 1 base, with 4 bases separating them. The CDR3 is 13 residues long. Per germline, CDR1 SEHNR and CDR2 FQNEAQ (reference sequence). The CDR3 DNA follows: TGTGCCAGCAGCTTAGCTAGTTCCTACGAGCAGTACTTC. Its protein is CASSLASSYEQYF.

Details on this clone: Other nucleotide sequences from this sample produce the same CDR3. The gene calls are TRBV15 and TRBJ1-5; 9 bases map to TRBD1. Germline lookup yields CDR1 LNHNV and CDR2 YYDKDF (reference sequence). The CDR3 covers 14 residues. Losses at the gene ends were 4 bases for V and 6 bases for J; bases not matched to a gene: 4. The CDR3 spells CATSKGQGSQPQHF. Written as DNA, the CDR3 is TGTGCCACCAGCAAAGGACAGGGGAGTCAGCCCCAGCATTTT.

This sequence joins TRBV5-1 and TRBJ1-1, with D possibly matching TRBD1 (5 bases). This CDR3 has 14 amino acids. V was cut by 6 bases and J by 1 base, with 13 bases left in between. Germline V gives CDR1 SGHRS, CDR2 YFSETQ. CDR3: CASNHGGANTEAFF. CDR3 DNA sequence: TGCGCCAGCAATCACGGAGGGGCGAACACTGAAGCTTTCTTT.

The chain employs TRBV20-1 and TRBJ2-7; D is unresolved. Germline V CDR1 and CDR2: DFQATT, SNEGSKA (reference sequence). Between the trimmed V and J ends, which lost 3 bases and 7 bases, there was a span of 10 bases. This CDR3 is built from 11 residues. In nucleotides, the CDR3 is TGCAGTGCTAGTAGAGACTCTGAGCAGTACTTC. This encodes CSASRDSEQYF.

The CDR3 DNA reads TGTGCCAGCAGCCGCTCCATCTGGACGGTGGATCAGCCCCAGCATTTT. Amino acid sequence: CASSRSIWTVDQPQHF. The chain has TRBV5-5 and TRBJ1-5; no definite D call. This CDR3 region has 16 residues. The ends were cut back, 4 bases at V and 5 bases at J, with 19 bases in the middle. Germline lookup yields CDR1 SGHKS and CDR2 YYEKEE (reference sequence).

The genes are TRBV5-4 and TRBJ2-3, with D perhaps assigned TRBD1 or TRBD2 (5 bases each). Germline V gene data show CDR1 as SGHNT and CDR2 as YYREEE (reference sequence). Deletions cut 10 bases from V and 0 bases from J, with 12 bases between. CDR3 length: 13 residues. The chain's CDR3 is CALRGASTDTQYF. Written as DNA, the CDR3 is TGTGCCTTGAGAGGGGCTAGCACAGATACGCAGTATTTT.

The rearrangement uses TRBV28 and TRBJ2-7, with D possibly matching TRBD2 (5 bases). From germline, CDR1 is MDHEN and CDR2 SYDVKM. V lost 5 bases to trimming and J lost 7 bases, with 15 bases between them. The CDR3 contains 13 residues. This CDR3 reads CASSPRSTGEQYF. DNA of the CDR3: TGTGCCAGCAGTCCTCGCTCGACGGGAGAGCAGTACTTC.

The rearrangement links TRBV18 to TRBJ2-7; the match to TRBD1 covers 8 bases. The CDR3 consists of 15 residues. The V gene end was trimmed by 4 bases and the J gene end by 4 bases; junction bases not matched to a gene: 9. Germline V gives CDR1 KGHSH, CDR2 LQKENI. In DNA, the CDR3 is TGTGCCAGCTCACTCACGACAGGGGACGTTTACGAGCAGTACTTC. Translation: CASSLTTGDVYEQYF.

Turning to this clone: Germline and junction disagree at one end, which may indicate a read error. This chain joins TRBV9 and TRBJ2-2, with TRBD2 as a possible D gene (5 bases). CDR1 and CDR2 from the germline V gene are SGDLS and YYNGEE. The CDR3 sequence is 14 residues long. Here the CDR3 reads CASSVDGNPGELFF. The DNA of the CDR3 is TGTGCCAGCAGCGTAGACGGGAACCCCGGGGAGCTGTTTTTT.

This clone occurred once. This chain joins TRBV6-1 and TRBJ2-2; D might be TRBD1 (5 bases). The germline V gene has CDR1 MNHNS and CDR2 SASEGT. There are 15 residues in the CDR3. V gave up 4 bases and J gave up 7 bases, with 16 bases separating them. CDR3 in DNA: TGTGCCAGCAGTGCGCCAGGGAACCTGGGCGGGGAGCTGTTTTTT. The encoded protein is CASSAPGNLGGELFF.

This chain links TRBV5-1 with TRBJ2-3, with 13 bases that match TRBD2. V trimming: 5 bases; J trimming: 0 bases; junction bases outside the gene matches: 12. Germline CDR1 SGHRS, CDR2 YFSETQ. The CDR3 spans 19 residues. CDR3 sequence (DNA): TGCGCCAGCAGTCTTTTGAGGACTAGCGGGAGAGATAGCACAGATACGCAGTATTTT. It codes for CASSLLRTSGRDSTDTQYF.

Worth noting for this clone: Other DNA sequences in this sample translate to the same CDR3. This chain joins TRBV18 and TRBJ2-7, with TRBD1 matching 7 bases. V lost 2 bases, J lost 0 bases, and 1 base stayed unmatched. There are 14 residues in the CDR3. Germline V gene data show CDR1 as KGHSH and CDR2 as LQKENI. CDR3 in DNA: TGTGCCAGCTCACCAGGGACAGTCTCCTACGAGCAGTACTTC. Encoded protein: CASSPGTVSYEQYF.

This chain uses TRBV6-5 with TRBJ1-1; D unresolved. The germline gives CDR1 MNHEY, CDR2 SVGAGI. This CDR3 is built from 15 residues. V was trimmed by 2 bases and J by 1 base, leaving 11 bases between them. Here the CDR3 DNA reads TGTGCCAGCAGTTACCTCCACGAAGGGAACACTGAAGCTTTCTTT. Translating it yields CASSYLHEGNTEAFF.

This chain joins TRBV2 and TRBJ2-1; a weak D match, TRBD1 (6 bases). CDR3 length equals 12 residues. Germline V CDR1 and CDR2: SNHLY, FYNNEI. V was cut by 7 bases and J by 5 bases, with 9 bases left in between. The CDR3 bases are TGTGCCAGCACCAGGGGCCACAATGAGCAGTTCTTC. The encoded protein is CASTRGHNEQFF.

CDR3 in amino acids: CASSQQRVGTDTQYF. CDR3 bases: TGTGCCAGCAGCCAACAGAGGGTTGGTACAGATACGCAGTATTTT. V and J are TRBV14 and TRBJ2-3, with D tentatively TRBD2 (5 bases). Trimming stripped 2 bases from V and 3 bases from J, with 12 bases between. Germline CDR1 reads SGHDN; CDR2 reads FVKESK. The CDR3 contains 15 residues.

The genes are TRBV6-1 and TRBJ1-2; 7 bases fit TRBD1. CDR3 size: 13 residues. V dropped 6 bases and J dropped 7; count of bases not matched to a gene: 8. Germline V lookup: CDR1 MNHNS, CDR2 SASEGT. CDR3 bases: TGTGCCAGCAGACCCGGGACAGCCCCTGGCTACACCTTC. It translates to CASRPGTAPGYTF.